Shown below are 23 T cell receptor beta chains from a single sample sequenced in a study of T cell clonality in common variable immunodeficiency (dated by TCRdb to about 2015). Study-wide conclusions, independent of this receptor: Fewer deletions and N-nucleotide insertions were reportedly observed in CVID TCRbeta sequences, and highly modified clones with 13 or more V deletions were reportedly absent from CVID TCRbeta sequences.

Libraries were constructed by the immunoSEQ multiplex PCR assay. The table comes from immuneACCESS by way of TCRdb, which keeps in-frame sequences with V and J called. Part of the clones is missing from these tables; in studies checked, under half for an unresolved V gene and the rest for unknown reasons. This sample holds approximately 28,000 clones in total, without any singletons. Around 3.2% of the sample rests with the top ten. No cognate antigen is known for these TCRs. The sequenced sample consisted of peripheral blood mononuclear cells. The receptors shown here come from a human donor with common variable immunodeficiency.

This clone occurred many times. CDR3 region: CSAAGLAANEQFF. Incomplete CDR3 DNA: TGCAGTGCTGCCGGACTAGCTGCCAATGAG. The rearrangement links TRBV20-1 to TRBJ2-1, with TRBD2 matching over 8 bases. The read falls 3 residues short of the CDR3 end, and the missing part is taken from the germline J gene. The length of the CDR3 is 13 residues. Germline loops: CDR1 DFQATT, CDR2 SNEGSKA (reference sequence). V trimming: 5 bases; J trimming: 6 bases; junction bases outside the gene matches: 6.

This clone was found a few times. The read ends 3 residues early relative to the CDR3; the germline J gene fills the gap. V is TRBV20-1 and J is TRBJ2-7; 11 nucleotides line up with TRBD2. The CDR3 extends over 14 amino acids. V trimming: 6 bases; J trimming: 4 bases; junction bases outside the gene matches: 8. Germline CDR1 reads DFQATT; CDR2 reads SNEGSKA (reference sequence). The CDR3 sequence: CSAPLAGVGYEQYF. The CDR3 DNA, read in part, is TGCAGTGCCCCACTAGCGGGAGTAGGGTACGAG.

This clone is medium-sized (0.01 to 0.1%). Sequencing ends 3 residues short of the CDR3 end; the germline J gene provides the rest. The chain is built from TRBV15 and TRBJ2-1, with 10 bases lining up with TRBD2. J lost 9 bases, V lost 0 bases, and 8 bases had no gene match. Looked up from germline, CDR1 is LNHNV and CDR2 is YYDKDF (reference sequence). This CDR3 has 16 amino acids. CDR3 DNA, as far as it was read: TGTGCCACCAGCAGAGATCAGGAACTAGCGGGAAGTGAG. The encoded protein is CATSRDQELAGSE. The full CDR3 sequence reads CATSRDQELAGSEQFF.

In regard to this clone: With the read ending 3 residues before the CDR3 end, the germline J gene is used to fill in that end. The genes are TRBV29-1 and TRBJ2-7; TRBD2 matches at 9 bases. CDR3 length: 14 amino acids. V trimming: 6 bases; J trimming: 1 base; junction bases outside the gene matches: 7. Germline CDR1 SQVTM, CDR2 ANQGSEA. The CDR3 sequence is CSVRGLAGSYEQYF. The CDR3 bases that were read are TGCAGCGTCCGGGGCCTAGCGGGGTCCTACGAG.

The sequenced part of the CDR3 DNA is TGTGCCAGTAGCAAACTACAGGTTAATTCACCC. Translated: CASSKLQVNSP. The full CDR3 protein reads CASSKLQVNSPLHF. The V call is TRBV19, the J call TRBJ1-6, with D possibly TRBD1 on 5 matching bases. The read terminates 3 residues before the CDR3 end, so the remaining end is supplied by the germline J gene. V lost 6 bases, J lost 6 bases, and 12 bases lay in between. CDR3 length: 14 amino acids. Germline values: CDR1 LNHDA, CDR2 SQIVND (reference sequence).

In its sample, this clone was seen a few times. The read falls 3 residues short of the CDR3 end, and the missing part is taken from the germline J gene. V usage is TRBV7-2 and J usage is TRBJ1-2, with no clear D. V dropped 4 bases and J dropped 0 bases, with 12 bases sitting between them. Germline V CDR1 and CDR2: SGHTA, FQGNSA. CDR3 length: 15 residues. CDR3 DNA (partial): TGTGCCAGCAGCTCGGGTATCACGGCTAACTATGGC. This encodes CASSSGITANYG. The complete CDR3 sequence is CASSSGITANYGYTF. Filled out from reference TRBV7-2 and TRBJ1-2, the complete variable domain reads GAGVSQSPSNKVTEKGKDVELRCDPISGHTALYWYRQSLGQGLEFLIYFQGNSAPDKSGLPSDRFSAERTGGSVSTLTIQRTQQEDSAVYLCASSSGITANYGYTFGSGTRLTVV.

CDR3 DNA (partial): TGTGCCAGCAGTGTCGACAGGAACTATGGC. Protein sequence: CASSVDRNYG. The whole CDR3 sequence is CASSVDRNYGYTF. The V gene is TRBV6-1, the J gene TRBJ1-2; D perhaps matches TRBD1 (6 bases). The read stops 3 residues short of the end of the CDR3; the missing end is completed from the germline J gene. The CDR3 runs to 13 residues. Germline values: CDR1 MNHNS, CDR2 SASEGT. Trimming pared 4 bases from V and 2 bases from J, leaving 8 bases between.

Note on this clone: The observed sequence ends 3 residues before the CDR3 terminus, with the missing tail filled in from the germline J gene. The rearrangement joins TRBV19 to TRBJ2-2; 16 nucleotides line up with TRBD2. Germline-derived CDR1 and CDR2 are LNHDA and SQIVND (reference sequence). This CDR3 has 16 residues. The ends lost 5 bases at V and 6 bases at J; junction bases unmatched: 3. The sequenced part of the CDR3 DNA is TGTGCCAGTAGTTCCGGGACTAGCGGGAGGGCCGGGGAG. It encodes CASSSGTSGRAGE. The CDR3 in its entirety is CASSSGTSGRAGELFF.

This clone was observed many times. The CDR3 end is not reached by the read, which stops 3 residues before it; the germline J gene fills it in. This sequence joins TRBV20-1 and TRBJ2-1, with TRBD2 matching over 8 bases. This CDR3 is 16 amino acids long. V lost 1 base, J lost 6 bases, and 11 bases stayed unmatched. Germline CDR1 DFQATT, CDR2 SNEGSKA (reference sequence). The CDR3 sequence: CSARGPMSGSSNEQFF. CDR3 DNA, as far as it was read: TGCAGTGCTAGAGGGCCCATGAGCGGGAGTAGCAATGAG.

This clone was detected ten times or more. The missing CDR3 end, 3 residues past where the read stops, is filled in from the germline J gene. The chain has TRBV18 and TRBJ2-4, with a possible D match to TRBD1 (6 bases). The germline V gene encodes CDR1 KGHSH and CDR2 LQKENI. Trimming stripped 3 bases from V and 9 bases from J, with 15 bases between. The CDR3 sequence is 14 residues long. CDR3 sequence: CASSPTTEGGIQYF. The CDR3 bases that were read are TGTGCCAGCTCACCTACTACCGAAGGGGGCATT.

Comments on this clone: The CDR3 end falls 3 residues outside the read, so it is completed with the germline J gene. The chain employs TRBV7-9 and TRBJ2-5; 7 bases are a match to TRBD1. The CDR3 is 15 residues long. The V gene's germline CDR1 is SEHNR and CDR2 FQNEAQ (reference sequence). The V and J ends lost 4 bases and 3 bases, in that order; junction bases with no gene match: 8. The DNA read from the CDR3 is TGTGCCAGCAGCTCGACCCGAGGGACAGAAGAGACC. This encodes CASSSTRGTEET. The whole CDR3 is CASSSTRGTEETQYF.

This clone was observed many times. The part of the CDR3 DNA that was read is TGTGCCTGGAGAGCGGGGCTAATTGCCACGGAGACC. Translating gives CAWRAGLIATET. The CDR3 reads in full as CAWRAGLIATETQYF. The chain carries TRBV30 and TRBJ2-5, with TRBD2 matching over 7 bases. Read data end 3 residues before the CDR3 end; the end is taken from the germline J gene. Losses at the gene ends were 3 bases for V and 5 bases for J; bases not matched to a gene: 12. CDR3 length equals 15 residues. CDR1 and CDR2 from the germline V gene are GTSNPN and SVGIG (reference sequence).

This clone was counted many times. The missing CDR3 end, 3 residues past where the read stops, is filled in from the germline J gene. The gene calls are TRBV5-1 and TRBJ2-7; 11 bases are shared with TRBD2. The CDR3 runs 15 residues. J lost 6 bases, V lost 0 bases, and 5 bases had no gene match. CDR1 is SGHRS, CDR2 YFSETQ, per germline. CDR3 DNA, as far as it was read: TGCGCCAGCAGCTTGGCTGAGGGGACTAGCGGCGAG. Amino acids: CASSLAEGTSGE. The whole CDR3 sequence is CASSLAEGTSGEQYF.

This clone has ten or more counts. Incomplete CDR3 DNA: TGCGCCAGCAGCTGGAAAACGGGACAGTTTGGAGGAGAGACC. Encoded protein: CASSWKTGQFGGET. The whole CDR3 sequence is CASSWKTGQFGGETQYF. V gene TRBV5-1 combines with J gene TRBJ2-5; 7 positions match TRBD1. The read ends 3 residues early relative to the CDR3; the germline J gene fills the gap. V was pared by 3 bases and J by 4 bases, with 15 bases of the junction left unmatched. There are 17 residues in the CDR3. The germline gives CDR1 SGHRS, CDR2 YFSETQ. The whole variable domain, remainder taken from reference TRBV5-1 and TRBJ2-5, is KAGVTQTPRYLIKTRGQQVTLSCSPISGHRSVSWYQQTPGQGLQFLFEYFSETQRNKGNFPGRFSGRQFSNSRSEMNVSTLELGDSALYLCASSWKTGQFGGETQYFGPGTRLLVL.

This clone has just a few counts. Sequencing ends 3 residues short of the CDR3 end; the germline J gene provides the rest. The J gene is TRBJ1-2, the V gene TRBV7-2, with TRBD1 matching over 8 bases. Germline CDR1 reads SGHTA; CDR2 reads FQGNSA. The CDR3 has 14 residues. The DNA read from the CDR3 is TGTGCCAGCAGCTCAGGGACAGGACATCGAGGC. Protein sequence: CASSSGTGHRG. The whole CDR3 region reads CASSSGTGHRGYTF.

Comment on this clone: The read gets to within 3 residues of the CDR3 end, and the germline J gene fills in the rest. The chain links TRBV20-1 to TRBJ1-4; 10 bases fit TRBD1. In germline, CDR1 is DFQATT, CDR2 SNEGSKA (reference sequence). The CDR3 sequence is 14 residues long. Unmatched junction bases numbered 10, after V lost 5 bases and J lost 10 bases. The covered CDR3 bases are TGCAGTGCTCGGGTAGACAGGGGGCAGGGAAAA. Protein: CSARVDRGQGK. The whole CDR3 region reads CSARVDRGQGKLFF.

This clone has more than one count but fewer than ten. The read ends 3 residues early relative to the CDR3; the germline J gene fills the gap. The chain joins TRBV5-1 to TRBJ2-3, with 11 bases fitting TRBD2. From germline, CDR1 is SGHRS and CDR2 YFSETQ. CDR3 length equals 16 residues. The V and J ends lost 0 bases and 3 bases, in that order; junction bases with no gene match: 3. CDR3 bases read: TGCGCCAGCAGCTTGGCTAGCGGGAGGTCAACAGATACG. Its protein product is CASSLASGRSTDT. The CDR3, in full, reads CASSLASGRSTDTQYF.

This clone was recorded at least ten times. The read halts 3 residues ahead of the CDR3 end, with the missing end drawn from the germline J gene. This chain connects TRBV30 to TRBJ2-1; 10 bases match TRBD2. CDR1 is GTSNPN, CDR2 SVGIG, per germline (reference sequence). The CDR3 runs to 16 residues. The junction had 10 bases not matched to a gene; V was cut back by 0 bases and J by 8 bases. The covered CDR3 bases are TGTGCCTGGAGTGTATGGGCTAGCGGGAGTTGGGATGAG. It is translated as CAWSVWASGSWDE. The whole CDR3 is CAWSVWASGSWDEQFF. Full variable domain (outside the CDR3, taken from reference TRBV30 and TRBJ2-1): SQTIHQWPATLVQPVGSPLSLECTVEGTSNPNLYWYRQAAGRGLQLLFYSVGIGQISSEVPQNLSASRPQDRQFILSSKKLLLSDSGFYLCAWSVWASGSWDEQFFGPGTRLTVL.

The part of the CDR3 DNA that was read is TGTGCCAGTAGTACGGGGACAAAGGAGAAA. It encodes CASSTGTKEK. The full CDR3 is CASSTGTKEKLFF. This sequence joins TRBV19 and TRBJ1-4; D is perhaps TRBD1 (6 bases). With the read ending 3 residues before the CDR3 end, the germline J gene is used to fill in that end. CDR1 is LNHDA and CDR2 is SQIVND in the germline V gene (reference sequence). CDR3 length equals 13 residues.

This clone showed up many times. Read coverage stops 3 residues before the CDR3 terminus; the germline J gene supplies the remainder. The chain employs TRBV18 and TRBJ2-3, with D maybe TRBD1 (6 bases). Germline CDR1 and CDR2: KGHSH and LQKENI. The CDR3 has 15 residues. Deletions cut 5 bases from V and 2 bases from J, with 14 bases between. The covered CDR3 bases are TGTGCCAGCTCATTTGGACAGTCACTCACAGATACG. It encodes CASSFGQSLTDT. The CDR3 reads in full as CASSFGQSLTDTQYF.

In this sample, this clone turned up a few times. The read stops 3 residues short of the end of the CDR3; the missing end is completed from the germline J gene. The chain combines TRBV19 with TRBJ2-5; 9 nucleotides align to TRBD1. From germline, CDR1 is LNHDA and CDR2 SQIVND (reference sequence). V dropped 5 bases and J dropped 5; count of bases not matched to a gene: 12. The CDR3 consists of 16 residues. The CDR3 protein is CASSPLAGTGKETQYF. CDR3 DNA, as far as it was read: TGTGCCAGTAGTCCTCTCGCCGGGACAGGGAAGGAGACC.

This clone is categorized as medium-sized (0.01 to 0.1%). Read data end 3 residues before the CDR3 end; the end is taken from the germline J gene. The chain has TRBV30 and TRBJ2-1, with D perhaps TRBD1 (6 bases). Looked up from germline, CDR1 is GTSNPN and CDR2 is SVGIG (reference sequence). The CDR3 covers 14 residues. V lost 1 base, J lost 3 bases, and 10 bases lay in between. The covered CDR3 bases are TGTGCCTGGAGTGACGACAGGAACTACAATGAG. As protein: CAWSDDRNYNE. The CDR3 in its entirety is CAWSDDRNYNEQFF.

This clone was counted many times. Read coverage stops 3 residues before the CDR3 terminus; the germline J gene supplies the remainder. This rearrangement joins TRBV7-2 to TRBJ2-3; a weak D match, TRBD1 (6 bases). The CDR3 is 13 amino acids. Trimming shortened V by 4 bases and J by 8 bases, and 13 bases separated the two germline ends. The germline CDR1 and CDR2 sequences are SGHTA and FQGNSA. The chain's CDR3 is CASSSEQGVTQYF. Incomplete CDR3 DNA: TGTGCCAGCAGCTCCGAACAGGGAGTTACG. The full variable domain, its missing parts supplied by reference TRBV7-2 and TRBJ2-3, is GAGVSQSPSNKVTEKGKDVELRCDPISGHTALYWYRQSLGQGLEFLIYFQGNSAPDKSGLPSDRFSAERTGGSVSTLTIQRTQQEDSAVYLCASSSEQGVTQYFGPGTRLTVL.